The 16 T cell receptor beta chains in this list originate from one sample, sequenced in a study of CD8 T cells in ankylosing spondylitis. Regarding the study as a whole: It appeared that ankylosing spondylitis blood was characterized by a TCR beta motif of eight highly homologous variants.

MiXCR, run by TCRdb on the 5' RACE reads, gives a single entry per CDR3 protein. The sample consists of just under 550,000 distinct CDR3 sequences, approximately 11% of them appearing once. The antigens these receptors bind are not known. The sample comprised blood, either unsorted or a sorted T cell fraction (not recorded which). These receptors came from a male donor with ankylosing spondylitis.

The chain couples TRBV24-1 to TRBJ2-7; tentatively, D is TRBD2 (5 bases). Germline-derived CDR1 and CDR2 are KGHDR and SFDVKD. This CDR3 region has 16 residues. V shed 2 bases and J shed 6 bases, with 19 bases lying between them. The CDR3 DNA reads as TGTGCCACCAGTGATTCCCTTCGGGGAGATTTAGGCGAGCAGTACTTC. It is translated as CATSDSLRGDLGEQYF.

V gene TRBV28 combines with J gene TRBJ2-1; 16 nucleotides agree with TRBD2. CDR1 is MDHEN, CDR2 SYDVKM, per germline. J lost 10 bases, V lost 6 bases, and 9 bases had no gene match. CDR3 length: 16 residues. The CDR3 loop is CASRSGTSGRAGEQFF. CDR3 bases: TGTGCCAGCAGATCCGGGACTAGCGGGAGGGCAGGGGAGCAGTTCTTC.

This clonotype was counted only a few times. This rearrangement joins TRBV10-3 to TRBJ1-5; perhaps TRBD1 as D (5 bases). The CDR3 contains 15 residues. Germline V gene sequence: CDR1 ENHRY, CDR2 SYGVKD. V lost 1 base, J lost 1 base, and 8 bases lay in between. CDR3 sequence: CAISEFRGSNQPQHF. Written as DNA, the CDR3 is TGTGCCATCAGTGAGTTCCGGGGGAGCAATCAGCCCCAGCATTTT.

The chain combines TRBV11-3 with TRBJ2-3; 7 nucleotides line up with TRBD2. The CDR3 totals 16 residues. Losses at the gene ends were 5 bases for V and 4 bases for J; bases not matched to a gene: 12. CDR1 SGHNT and CDR2 YENEEA come from the germline V gene. The CDR3 region is CASSPNMAGEADTQYF. CDR3 DNA sequence: TGTGCCAGCAGCCCAAATATGGCGGGAGAGGCAGATACGCAGTATTTT.

J is TRBJ1-4 and V is TRBV27, with 8 bases lining up with TRBD1. Germline V lookup: CDR1 MNHEY, CDR2 SMNVEV (reference sequence). This CDR3 has 15 amino acids. V shed 2 bases, J shed 6 bases, and the junction held 5 bases outside the gene matches. CDR3 in amino acids: CASSLRQGSHEKLFF. The CDR3 bases are TGTGCCAGCAGTTTACGACAGGGGAGCCATGAAAAACTGTTTTTT.

This chain joins TRBV29-1 and TRBJ2-6; D is undetermined. The CDR3 length is 13 residues. The germline CDR1 and CDR2 sequences are SQVTM and ANQGSEA. Trimming took off 8 bases at V and 0 bases at J, with 8 bases between the two ends. This chain's CDR3 is CSTTDSGANVLTF. CDR3 DNA sequence: TGCAGCACTACAGACTCTGGGGCCAACGTCCTGACTTTC.

This rearrangement joins TRBV7-9 to TRBJ2-2, with unresolved D. The length of the CDR3 is 12 residues. Germline CDR1 SEHNR, CDR2 FQNEAQ (reference sequence). Trimming shortened V by 6 bases and J by 6 bases, and 8 bases separated the two germline ends. The CDR3 loop is CASSVWPGELFF. CDR3 DNA sequence: TGTGCCAGCAGTGTATGGCCCGGGGAGCTGTTTTTT.

In DNA, the CDR3 is TGTGCCAGCAGTTTCGGGGGGGGAGGGATTTTCTACGAGCAGTACTTC. This sequence encodes CASSFGGGGIFYEQYF. The chain combines TRBV27 with TRBJ2-7, with 8 nucleotides matching TRBD2. V dropped 3 bases and J dropped 3; count of bases not matched to a gene: 10. CDR1 MNHEY and CDR2 SMNVEV come from the germline V gene (reference sequence). The CDR3 consists of 16 residues.

The V gene is TRBV29-1, the J gene TRBJ2-1; D perhaps matches TRBD2 (6 bases). Trimming pared 0 bases from V and 8 bases from J, leaving 11 bases between. CDR1 is SQVTM, CDR2 ANQGSEA, per germline. The CDR3 has 13 residues. In DNA form, the CDR3 reads TGCAGCGTTGAAGATGGAGGGTGGGATGAGCAGTTCTTC. This codes for CSVEDGGWDEQFF.

This clonotype has a handful of counts. This chain connects TRBV29-1 to TRBJ1-4; no definite D call. The CDR3 has 10 residues. Trimming cost V 5 bases and J 13 bases, with 11 bases left between them. CDR1 and CDR2 from the germline V gene are SQVTM and ANQGSEA. The chain's CDR3 is CSVWASGLFF. CDR3 nucleotides: TGCAGCGTTTGGGCCTCCGGACTGTTTTTT.

This clonotype was seen a few times. This chain joins TRBV20-1 and TRBJ2-4; the D is unclear. The CDR3 length is 11 residues. The V end was cut by 3 bases, the J end by 15 bases, with 15 bases between. From germline, CDR1 is DFQATT and CDR2 SNEGSKA (reference sequence). CDR3 DNA: TGCAGTGCTAGCCGGGCACAACAGCGGTACTTC. It is translated as CSASRAQQRYF.

This clonotype has only a few counts. The V and J genes are TRBV5-1 and TRBJ1-2; 7 positions match TRBD1. Germline CDR1 and CDR2: SGHRS and YFSETQ. Germline trimming cut 4 bases from V and 6 bases from J; bases unmatched to any gene: 12. This CDR3 spans 15 amino acids. DNA of the CDR3: TGCGCCAGCAGCCCCGGAGGGGGCGGAATCGATGGCTACACCTTC. This gives the protein CASSPGGGGIDGYTF.

In its sample, this clonotype was seen a few times. V is TRBV2 and J is TRBJ2-1; 12 positions agree with TRBD2. Trimming removed 5 bases from V and 5 bases from J; junction bases left unmatched: 4. Germline lookup yields CDR1 SNHLY and CDR2 FYNNEI. The CDR3 is 15 residues long. The CDR3 reads CASSSSGRDNNEQFF. In nucleotides, the CDR3 is TGTGCCAGCAGTTCTAGCGGGAGGGATAACAATGAGCAGTTCTTC.

V usage is TRBV25-1 and J usage is TRBJ2-3; D assignment may be TRBD1 or TRBD2 (5 bases each). The V end lost 5 bases, the J end lost 4 bases, and 13 bases lay between the germline ends. CDR3 size: 14 residues. Germline loops: CDR1 MGHDK, CDR2 SYGVNS. CDR3 loop: CASSRAGRADTQYF. The CDR3 DNA follows: TGTGCCAGCAGTCGAGCAGGGCGGGCAGATACGCAGTATTTT.

The gene calls are TRBV29-1 and TRBJ2-1, with a tentative D call TRBD2 (6 bases). V lost 6 bases and J lost 10, with 19 bases in between. The CDR3 extends over 13 amino acids. Germline V gives CDR1 SQVTM, CDR2 ANQGSEA. The DNA of the CDR3 is TGCAGCGTGGATCTCCTAGCGTCCCACGAGCAGTTCTTC. It specifies CSVDLLASHEQFF.

This clonotype was counted a single time. The rearrangement uses TRBV14 and TRBJ1-1; 9 bases line up with TRBD1. This CDR3 has 13 residues. The germline V gene has CDR1 SGHDN and CDR2 FVKESK. V trimming: 3 bases; J trimming: 12 bases; junction bases outside the gene matches: 8. In nucleotides, the CDR3 is TGTGCCAGCAGCCAGGACTGGACAGGGGTGACTTTCTTT. Protein sequence: CASSQDWTGVTFF.